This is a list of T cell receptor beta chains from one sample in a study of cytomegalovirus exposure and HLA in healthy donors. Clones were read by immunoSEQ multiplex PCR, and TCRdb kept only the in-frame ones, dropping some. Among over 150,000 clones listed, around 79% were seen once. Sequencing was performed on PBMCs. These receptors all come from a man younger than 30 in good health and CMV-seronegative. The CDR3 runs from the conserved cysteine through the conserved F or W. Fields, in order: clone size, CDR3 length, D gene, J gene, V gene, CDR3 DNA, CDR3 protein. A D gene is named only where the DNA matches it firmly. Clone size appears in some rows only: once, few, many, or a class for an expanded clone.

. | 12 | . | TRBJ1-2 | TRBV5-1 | TGCGCCAGCAGCTTTCATAACTATGGCTACACCTTC | CASSFHNYGYTF
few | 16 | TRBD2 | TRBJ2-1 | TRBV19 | TGTGCCAGTAGTATAGACAGCGGGGGGGCCCTTAATGAGCAGTTCTTC | CASSIDSGGALNEQFF
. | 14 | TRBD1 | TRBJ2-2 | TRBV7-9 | TGTGCCAGCAGCTTAGGGACAGGGATCGGGGAGCTGTTTTTT | CASSLGTGIGELFF
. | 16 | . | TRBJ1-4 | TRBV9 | TGTGCCAGCAGCGTAGGTCCAGCTAGGATGAGTGAAAAACTGTTTTTT | CASSVGPARMSEKLFF
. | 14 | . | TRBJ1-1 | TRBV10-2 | TGCGCCAGCACCCCCTTGGGACATATCACTGAAGCTTTCTTT | CASTPLGHITEAFF
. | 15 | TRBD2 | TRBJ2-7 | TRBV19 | TGTGCCAGTAGTCCGGGGGGGGCAGGACCCTACGAGCAGTACTTC | CASSPGGAGPYEQYF
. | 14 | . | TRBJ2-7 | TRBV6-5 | TGTGCCAGCAGTTGGAGCGGCCGAACCTACGAGCAGTACTTC | CASSWSGRTYEQYF
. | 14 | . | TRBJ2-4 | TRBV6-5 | TGTGCCAGCAGTTATTCGGGAGCTGGTGGCATTCAGTACTTC | CASSYSGAGGIQYF
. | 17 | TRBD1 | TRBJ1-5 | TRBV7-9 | TGTGCCAGCAGCTCTTCAAAAGGGACAGGGTGGGGCCAGCCCCAGCATTTT | CASSSSKGTGWGQPQHF
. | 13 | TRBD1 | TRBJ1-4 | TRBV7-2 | TGTGCCAGCAGCCGCAGGGGGCGGGAAAAACTGTTTTTT | CASSRRGREKLFF
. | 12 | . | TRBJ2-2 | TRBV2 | TGTGCCAGCAGTTACTTCCCCGGGGAGCTGTTTTTT | CASSYFPGELFF
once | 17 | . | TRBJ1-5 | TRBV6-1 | TGTGCCAGCAGTGACACCCCCTGGAGGGGTTCAATGGAGCCCCAGCATTTT | CASSDTPWRGSMEPQHF
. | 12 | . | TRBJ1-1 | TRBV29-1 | TGCAGCGTTAAAGCGGGGGACACTGAAGCTTTCTTT | CSVKAGDTEAFF
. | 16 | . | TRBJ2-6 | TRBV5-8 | TGTGCCAGCAGCCCCCGGGTGGGCTCTGGGGCCAACGGCCTGACTTTC | CASSPRVGSGANGLTF
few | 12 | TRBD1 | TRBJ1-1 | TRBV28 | TGTGCCAGCAGTCAAAGACAGGGTAGTGCTTTCTTT | CASSQRQGSAFF
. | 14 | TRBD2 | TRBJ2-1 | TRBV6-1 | TGTGCCAGCATTCGGGTAGCGGGGGGGAATGAGCAGTTCTTC | CASIRVAGGNEQFF
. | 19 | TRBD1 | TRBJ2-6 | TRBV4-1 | TGCGCCAGCAGCCAGGACCGGGACAGGGGTTTCTCTGGGGCCAACGTCCTGACTTTC | CASSQDRDRGFSGANVLTF
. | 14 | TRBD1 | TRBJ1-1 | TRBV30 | TGTGCCTGGAGTGTCTTACAGGGGGGGGCTGAAGCTTTCTTT | CAWSVLQGGAEAFF
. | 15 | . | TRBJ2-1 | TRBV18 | TGTGCCAGCTCACCCGCACAGGGTGTTGGTAATGAGCAGTTCTTC | CASSPAQGVGNEQFF
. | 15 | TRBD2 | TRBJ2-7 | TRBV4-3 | TGCGCCAGCAGCCAGAACTCAGGGAGGGCCTACGAGCAGTACTTC | CASSQNSGRAYEQYF
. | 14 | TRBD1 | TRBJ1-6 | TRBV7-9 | TGTGCCAGCAGCCCGGGACAGGGAAATTCACCCCTCCACTTT | CASSPGQGNSPLHF
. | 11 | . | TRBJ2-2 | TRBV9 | TGTGCCAGCGGACTAACCGGGGAGCTGTTTTTT | CASGLTGELFF
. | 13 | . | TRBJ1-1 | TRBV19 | TGTGCCAGTAGGCCCAGTTTGAACACTGAAGCTTTCTTT | CASRPSLNTEAFF
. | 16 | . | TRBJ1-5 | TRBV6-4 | TGTGCCAGCAGTGACAGGCCAGGGGACCCATATCAGCCCCAGCATTTT | CASSDRPGDPYQPQHF
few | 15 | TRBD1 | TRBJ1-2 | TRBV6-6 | TGTGCCAGCAGTTACCCACCCGGACAGGGAGAGGGCTACACCTTC | CASSYPPGQGEGYTF
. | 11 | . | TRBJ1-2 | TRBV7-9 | TGTGCCAGCAGCGGCCGGGGTGGCTACACCTTC | CASSGRGGYTF
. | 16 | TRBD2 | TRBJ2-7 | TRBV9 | TGTGCCAGCAGCGTAGGGACTAGCGGGGCGTACTACGAGCAGTACTTC | CASSVGTSGAYYEQYF
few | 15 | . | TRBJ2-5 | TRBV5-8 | TGTGCCAGCAGCTTGGCCTCCAGGGTCCAAGAGACCCAGTACTTC | CASSLASRVQETQYF